A single sample gave rise to the 21 T cell receptor beta chains below, sequenced in a study of T cells in Graves' hyperthyroidism and ophthalmopathy. RNA transcripts yielded amplified TCR beta CDR3 regions. TCR CDR3 underwent first-round RT-PCR with the HTBI primer set. In TCRdb, the multiplex PCR reads were re-called with MiXCR into one record per CDR3 protein. The table lists hundreds of thousands of distinct CDR3 sequences, 12% to 15% of them singletons, with around 13% in the top ten. Sequenced material: blood. The source of these receptors is a woman between 40 and 50 years old with Graves' hyperthyroidism.

At least ten counts were recorded for this clonotype. This chain links TRBV28 with TRBJ1-1, with no clear D. CDR1 is MDHEN and CDR2 is SYDVKM in the germline V gene. V gave up 2 bases and J gave up 4 bases, with 11 bases separating them. The CDR3 runs 14 residues. DNA for the CDR3: TGTGCCAGCAGTTTAATGGATTGGCGCACTGAAGCTTTCTTT. Translated, it gives CASSLMDWRTEAFF.

With respect to this clonotype: Just one base apart from a much larger clone, this may be a read error. A read error is likely, as this CDR3 ends without the conserved phenylalanine or tryptophan. The genes are TRBV20-1 and TRBJ2-1; no definite D call. The V gene's germline CDR1 is DFQATT and CDR2 SNEGSKA (reference sequence). The CDR3 is 14 amino acids. With 1 base removed from V and 2 bases from J, the gap between germline ends came to 9 bases. Written as DNA, the CDR3 is TGCAGTGCTAGAGTTAATGGGCCCTACAATGAGCAGTTCCTC. It specifies CSARVNGPYNEQFL.

This clonotype was counted ten times or more. V is TRBV6-1 and J is TRBJ2-5, with 10 bases aligning to TRBD2. Germline V gives CDR1 MNHNS, CDR2 SASEGT. The CDR3 contains 15 residues. V lost 5 bases, J lost 1 base, and 4 bases stayed unmatched. The CDR3 sequence: CASSYGLAVQETQYF. The CDR3 DNA is TGTGCCAGCAGTTATGGACTAGCGGTCCAAGAGACCCAGTACTTC.

The chain carries TRBV3-1 and TRBJ2-7, with 11 bases aligning to TRBD1. Losses at the gene ends were 2 bases for V and 5 bases for J; bases not matched to a gene: 11. This CDR3 has 17 residues. Germline V lookup: CDR1 LGHDT, CDR2 YNNKEL (reference sequence). CDR3 amino acids: CASSQRLLRDRGNEQYF. CDR3 nucleotide sequence: TGTGCCAGCAGCCAAAGGTTGCTGCGGGACAGGGGGAACGAGCAGTACTTC.

The chain employs TRBV19 and TRBJ1-2; tentatively, D is TRBD1 (6 bases). Germline-derived CDR1 and CDR2 are LNHDA and SQIVND (reference sequence). The length of the CDR3 is 12 residues. The V and J ends lost 7 bases and 7 bases respectively, with 13 bases between them. Written as DNA, the CDR3 is TGTGCCAGTAAGGCCAGGGGAAGTGGCTACACCTTC. This translates into CASKARGSGYTF.

The J gene is TRBJ2-7, the V gene TRBV6-2 or TRBV6-3; TRBD2 aligns across 11 bases. There are 16 residues in the CDR3. V lost 5 bases and J lost 3; bases outside the gene matches: 9. The germline V gene encodes CDR1 MNHEY and CDR2 SVGEGT. The CDR3: CASSTKTSGINYEQYF. CDR3 DNA sequence: TGTGCCAGCAGTACTAAGACTAGCGGGATTAACTACGAGCAGTACTTC.

This clonotype was recorded a few times. J is TRBJ2-3 and V is TRBV27; TRBD1 aligns across 8 bases. Trimming at V came to 4 bases and at J to 4 bases, leaving 4 bases not matched to a gene. The germline gives CDR1 MNHEY, CDR2 SMNVEV (reference sequence). This CDR3 has 14 amino acids. CDR3 DNA: TGTGCCAGCAGTTGGTGGACAGGGTCAGATACGCAGTATTTT. This gives the protein CASSWWTGSDTQYF.

This clonotype appeared many times. The chain has TRBV6-1 and TRBJ2-5; D possibly corresponds to TRBD2 (7 bases). This CDR3 has 16 residues. Germline loops: CDR1 MNHNS, CDR2 SASEGT. The V gene lost 3 bases and the J gene lost 6 bases, with 20 bases spanning the gap. The CDR3 coding sequence is TGTGCCAGCAGTGAGGCCCTCGGGGGGCGGGCGAAGACCCAGTACTTC. It yields the protein CASSEALGGRAKTQYF.

In its sample, this clonotype was seen many times. This chain links TRBV4-2 with TRBJ2-1; TRBD2 is a possible D gene (5 bases). The CDR3 covers 15 residues. Germline V gene lookup returns CDR1 LGHNA and CDR2 YNFKEQ. The V and J ends lost 4 bases and 4 bases respectively, with 14 bases between them. CDR3 sequence reads: CASSPKERSYNEQFF. CDR3 bases: TGTGCCAGCAGCCCGAAGGAGCGGAGTTACAATGAGCAGTTCTTC.

This clonotype has at least ten counts. The gene calls are TRBV3-1 and TRBJ1-2; D remains unclear. Per germline, CDR1 LGHDT and CDR2 YNNKEL (reference sequence). V lost 0 bases, J lost 4 bases, and 9 bases lay in between. This CDR3 comprises 14 residues. The chain's CDR3 is CASSQDLVPYGYTF. The CDR3, as DNA: TGTGCCAGCAGCCAAGATTTGGTACCCTATGGCTACACCTTC.

There are a few counts of this clonotype. The V gene is TRBV5-1, the J gene TRBJ2-2; D may be TRBD2 (5 bases). Trimming removed 4 bases from V and 6 bases from J, with 13 bases in between. The CDR3 loop spans 14 amino acids. Per germline, CDR1 SGHRS and CDR2 YFSETQ. The CDR3 nucleotides are TGCGCCAGCAGCCCGTCGGACTTGTCCGGGGAGCTGTTTTTT. Residues: CASSPSDLSGELFF.

This clonotype has ten or more counts. The rearrangement links TRBV28 to TRBJ1-2; no reliable D call. The CDR3 totals 15 residues. Germline CDR1 and CDR2: MDHEN and SYDVKM. V lost 2 bases and J lost 0, with 10 bases in between. The CDR3 bases are TGTGCCAGCAGTTTACCCCCGGAAGCTAACTATGGCTACACCTTC. The encoded protein is CASSLPPEANYGYTF.

This clonotype appeared many times. CDR3: CASSNYGGNQPQHF. The DNA for the CDR3 is TGTGCCAGCAGTAACTACGGGGGCAATCAGCCCCAGCATTTT. J is TRBJ1-5 and V is TRBV12-3 or TRBV12-4, with no clear D. With 5 bases removed from V and 2 bases from J, the gap between germline ends came to 10 bases. The CDR3 has 14 residues.

This chain uses TRBV5-6 with TRBJ1-2; 8 bases fit TRBD1. The CDR3 is 12 amino acids. Germline trimming cut 4 bases from V and 8 bases from J; bases unmatched to any gene: 4. From germline, CDR1 is SGHDT and CDR2 YYEEEE. The CDR3 reads CASSGQGRGYTF. In nucleotides, the CDR3 is TGTGCCAGCAGCGGACAGGGCCGCGGCTACACCTTC.

There are many counts of this clonotype. The J gene is TRBJ2-7, the V gene TRBV10-2; D is uncertain. CDR3 size: 14 residues. V gave up 1 base and J gave up 2 bases, with 9 bases separating them. In germline, CDR1 is WSHSY, CDR2 SAAADI. The CDR3 sequence is CASSEWARTYEQYF. The CDR3 region has the DNA TGCGCCAGCAGTGAGTGGGCCAGGACCTACGAGCAGTACTTC.

This clonotype was detected a few times. The rearrangement joins TRBV7-9 to TRBJ2-7; TRBD1 matches 7 bases. CDR1 is SEHNR, CDR2 FQNEAQ, per germline (reference sequence). Trimming cost V 4 bases and J 4 bases; bases outside gene matches: 13. This CDR3 spans 16 amino acids. As DNA, the CDR3 is TGTGCCAGCAGCTCCACTTCTTTGGACAGGCCGTACGAGCAGTACTTC. The encoded protein is CASSSTSLDRPYEQYF.

In its sample, this clonotype was seen many times. The chain couples TRBV12-3 or TRBV12-4 to TRBJ2-3; 11 bases map to TRBD2. This CDR3 has 16 amino acids. V was clipped by 5 bases and J by 1 base; unmatched bases: 5. This CDR3 reads CASSLLLAGGTDTQYF. CDR3 coding DNA: TGTGCCAGCAGTCTTCTACTAGCGGGAGGCACAGATACGCAGTATTTT.

At least ten counts were recorded for this clonotype. The chain has TRBV20-1 and TRBJ2-5; D not certain. V was trimmed by 0 bases and J by 5 bases, leaving 13 bases between them. Germline assignment: CDR1 DFQATT and CDR2 SNEGSKA (reference sequence). The CDR3 extends over 14 amino acids. The CDR3 sequence: CSARDLWSWETQYF. The DNA of the CDR3 is TGCAGTGCTAGAGATCTCTGGAGTTGGGAGACCCAGTACTTC.

This clonotype has ten or more counts. The chain joins TRBV4-1 to TRBJ1-4; D unresolved. CDR1 is MGHRA and CDR2 is YSYEKL in the germline V gene. The length of the CDR3 is 15 residues. V dropped 1 base and J dropped 0 bases, with 6 bases sitting between them. CDR3 DNA sequence: TGCGCCAGCAGCCAAGCAGGAACAACTAATGAAAAACTGTTTTTT. As protein: CASSQAGTTNEKLFF.

This clonotype has at least ten counts. This chain links TRBV15 with TRBJ2-3, with D perhaps being TRBD1 or TRBD2 (6 bases each). The CDR3 spans 12 residues. With 6 bases removed from V and 4 bases from J, the gap between germline ends came to 8 bases. The germline V gene has CDR1 LNHNV and CDR2 YYDKDF (reference sequence). CDR3 sequence: CATREGADTQYF. The CDR3 bases are TGTGCCACCAGGGAGGGGGCAGATACGCAGTATTTT.

Many counts were recorded for this clonotype. The chain joins TRBV3-1 to TRBJ2-1; D tentatively reads TRBD1 or TRBD2 (5 bases each). There are 14 residues in the CDR3. Trimming left V 4 bases short and J 6 bases short, with 13 bases between. CDR1 is LGHDT, CDR2 YNNKEL, per germline (reference sequence). The CDR3 sequence is CASSPGPPGNEQFF. The CDR3 DNA sequence: TGTGCCAGCAGCCCGGGGCCCCCGGGCAATGAGCAGTTCTTC.